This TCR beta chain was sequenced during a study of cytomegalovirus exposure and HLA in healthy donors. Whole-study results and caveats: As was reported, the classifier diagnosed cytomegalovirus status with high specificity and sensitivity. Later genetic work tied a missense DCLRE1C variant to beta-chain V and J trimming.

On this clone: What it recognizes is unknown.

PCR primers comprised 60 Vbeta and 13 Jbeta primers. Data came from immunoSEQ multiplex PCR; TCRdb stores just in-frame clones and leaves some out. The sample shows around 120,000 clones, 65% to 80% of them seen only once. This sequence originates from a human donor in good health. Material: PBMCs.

DNA of the CDR3: TGTGCCAGCAGAAGCACTAGATACCTCATGACAGATACGCAGTATTTT. It codes for CASRSTRYLMTDTQYF. The chain combines TRBV7-9 with TRBJ2-3, with D perhaps TRBD2 (5 bases). The CDR3 is 16 residues long. Germline lookup yields CDR1 SEHNR and CDR2 FQNEAQ (reference sequence). Trimming shortened V by 6 bases and J by 3 bases, and 19 bases separated the two germline ends.